This TCR beta chain stems from a study of T-cell memory formation after mild COVID-19. TCRdb independently ran MiXCR on the 5' RACE reads; one entry per CDR3 protein. This repertoire shows roughly 300,000 distinct CDR3 sequences, roughly 8% found once; its top ten account for approximately 23%. Trimming took off 7 bases at V and 4 bases at J, with 12 bases between the two ends. CDR3 length equals 13 residues. The germline V gene has CDR1 SGHTA and CDR2 FQGNSA. Regarding the study as a whole: Clones which contracted sat mainly in CM and EM if CD4+, and in EMRA if CD8+. Certain responding clones were present in pre-infection memory, suggesting participation of cross-reactive memory.

There are a few counts of this clonotype. The antigen remains unidentified. Sequences were obtained from PBMCs or a T cell subset sorted from them (not recorded which). The chain links TRBV7-2 to TRBJ2-3; D tentatively fits TRBD1 or TRBD2 (5 bases each). The origin of this receptor is a young man who had mild COVID-19 (a few samples of this study predate the infection). Cell type and time point are not known. DNA for the CDR3: TGTGCCAGCACATTCATGGGGGCAGATACGCAGTATTTT. Amino acid sequence: CASTFMGADTQYF.